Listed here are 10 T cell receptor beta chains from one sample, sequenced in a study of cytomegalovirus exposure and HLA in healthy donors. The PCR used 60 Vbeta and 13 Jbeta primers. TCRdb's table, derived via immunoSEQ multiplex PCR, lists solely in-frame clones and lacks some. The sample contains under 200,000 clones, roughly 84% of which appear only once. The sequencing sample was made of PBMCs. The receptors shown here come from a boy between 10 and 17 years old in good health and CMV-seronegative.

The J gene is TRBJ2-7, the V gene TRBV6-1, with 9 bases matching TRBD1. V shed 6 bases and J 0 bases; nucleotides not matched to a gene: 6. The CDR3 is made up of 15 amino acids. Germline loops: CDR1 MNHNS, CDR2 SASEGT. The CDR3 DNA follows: TGTGCCAGCAGCCGCGGGACAGGGAACTCCTACGAGCAGTACTTC. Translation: CASSRGTGNSYEQYF.

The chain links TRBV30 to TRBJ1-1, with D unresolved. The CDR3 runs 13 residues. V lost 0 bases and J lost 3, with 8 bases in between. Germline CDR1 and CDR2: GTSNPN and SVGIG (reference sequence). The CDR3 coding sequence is TGTGCCTGGAGTGTACAGCTGCACACTGAAGCTTTCTTT. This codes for CAWSVQLHTEAFF.

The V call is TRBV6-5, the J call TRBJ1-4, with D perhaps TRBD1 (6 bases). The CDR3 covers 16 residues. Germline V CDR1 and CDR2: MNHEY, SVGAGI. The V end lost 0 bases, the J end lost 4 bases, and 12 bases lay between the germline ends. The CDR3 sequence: CASSYSRGGLNEKLFF. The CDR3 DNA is TGTGCCAGCAGTTACTCGAGGGGGGGTCTTAATGAAAAACTGTTTTTT.

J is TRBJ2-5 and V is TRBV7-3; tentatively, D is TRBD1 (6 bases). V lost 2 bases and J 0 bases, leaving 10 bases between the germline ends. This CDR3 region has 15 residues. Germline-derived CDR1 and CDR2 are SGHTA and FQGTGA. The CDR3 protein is CASSLGGTHQETQYF. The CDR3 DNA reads TGTGCCAGCAGCTTAGGTGGGACACACCAAGAGACCCAGTACTTC.

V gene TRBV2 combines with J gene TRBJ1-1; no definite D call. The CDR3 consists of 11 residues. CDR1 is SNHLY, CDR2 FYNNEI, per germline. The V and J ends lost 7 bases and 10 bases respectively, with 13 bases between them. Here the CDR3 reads CASMGIGGAFF. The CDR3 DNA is TGTGCCAGCATGGGCATTGGTGGAGCTTTCTTT.

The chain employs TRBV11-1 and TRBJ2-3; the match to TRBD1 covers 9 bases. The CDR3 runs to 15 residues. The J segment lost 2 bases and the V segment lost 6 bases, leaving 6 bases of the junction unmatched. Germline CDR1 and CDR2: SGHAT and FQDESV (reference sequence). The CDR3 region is CASSFTGGNTDTQYF. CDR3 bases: TGTGCCAGCAGTTTTACAGGGGGCAACACAGATACGCAGTATTTT.

For the CDR3, the DNA is TGTGCCAGCAGTACATCCGCAGATACGCAGTATTTT. Amino acid sequence: CASSTSADTQYF. V gene TRBV6-5 combines with J gene TRBJ2-3; no firm D call. This CDR3 has 12 amino acids. Germline loops: CDR1 MNHEY, CDR2 SVGAGI. V lost 5 bases and J 4 bases, leaving 7 bases between the germline ends.

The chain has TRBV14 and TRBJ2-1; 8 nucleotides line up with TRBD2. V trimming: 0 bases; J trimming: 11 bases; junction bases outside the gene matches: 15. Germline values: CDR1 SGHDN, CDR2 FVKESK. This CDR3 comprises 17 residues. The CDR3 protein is CASSQEVGASGPGKQFF. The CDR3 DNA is TGTGCCAGCAGCCAAGAAGTAGGGGCTAGCGGGCCAGGGAAGCAGTTCTTC.

The CDR3 DNA reads TGCGCCAGCAGCCAGCAGGGGAGATATGGCATTCAGTACTTC. It yields the protein CASSQQGRYGIQYF. V and J are TRBV5-1 and TRBJ2-4; tentatively, D is TRBD1 (6 bases). Germline V CDR1 and CDR2: SGHRS, YFSETQ. Trimming took 4 bases from V and 9 from J, leaving 17 bases between them. CDR3 length equals 14 residues.

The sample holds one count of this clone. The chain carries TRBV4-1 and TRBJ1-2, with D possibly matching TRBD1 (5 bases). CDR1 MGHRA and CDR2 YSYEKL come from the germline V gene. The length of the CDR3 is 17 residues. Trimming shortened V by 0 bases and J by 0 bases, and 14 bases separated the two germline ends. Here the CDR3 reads CASSQDRAGLANYGYTF. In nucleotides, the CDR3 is TGCGCCAGCAGCCAAGATCGGGCAGGGTTAGCTAACTATGGCTACACCTTC.